This TCR beta chain was sequenced in a study of blood T cell repertoires in COVID-19. V was shortened by 0 bases and J by 0 bases, with 12 bases between the two germline ends. The CDR3 covers 17 residues. The V gene's germline CDR1 is KGHSH and CDR2 LQKENI. TCRdb keeps only in-frame clones here, not all; method: immunoSEQ multiplex PCR. The sample lists approximately 230,000 clones; approximately 89% were seen once. Sequenced input: peripheral blood. The TCR comes from a woman aged 25-40 years with COVID-19, enrolled during active disease. The chain recombines TRBV18 with TRBJ1-3; a weak D match, TRBD1 (6 bases). The CDR3 sequence: CASSPPWGGLSGNTIYF. Written as DNA, the CDR3 is TGTGCCAGCTCACCACCATGGGGGGGCCTCTCTGGAAACACCATATATTTT.